This T cell receptor (beta chain) was recorded in a study of blood T cell repertoires in COVID-19. Study as a whole: The United States, Italy and Spain were the sources of the acute and convalescent COVID-19 samples. Sample material is recorded as cDNA or gDNA derived from T cells, B-cell-depleted T cells, or PBMCs.

V was pared by 1 base and J by 0 bases, with 5 bases of the junction left unmatched. The germline V gene has CDR1 SGHDT and CDR2 YYEEEE. The CDR3 contains 16 residues. Original processing methods: Estimation of nucleated cell counts was performed using reference gene primer amplification. Sequencing used immunoSEQ multiplex PCR; TCRdb keeps in-frame clones, though not all of them. V and J calls plus clone size are reproduced from that table; the DNA served to infer D and trimming. The repertoire holds tens of thousands of clones, with over 75% as singletons. V and J are TRBV5-6 and TRBJ2-5, with 8 bases lining up with TRBD1. This TCR was recovered from a man in his fifties or sixties with active COVID-19. The source material was peripheral blood. The CDR3 loop is CASSLTQGAYQETQYF. The CDR3 nucleotides are TGTGCCAGCAGCTTGACGCAGGGGGCGTACCAAGAGACCCAGTACTTC.